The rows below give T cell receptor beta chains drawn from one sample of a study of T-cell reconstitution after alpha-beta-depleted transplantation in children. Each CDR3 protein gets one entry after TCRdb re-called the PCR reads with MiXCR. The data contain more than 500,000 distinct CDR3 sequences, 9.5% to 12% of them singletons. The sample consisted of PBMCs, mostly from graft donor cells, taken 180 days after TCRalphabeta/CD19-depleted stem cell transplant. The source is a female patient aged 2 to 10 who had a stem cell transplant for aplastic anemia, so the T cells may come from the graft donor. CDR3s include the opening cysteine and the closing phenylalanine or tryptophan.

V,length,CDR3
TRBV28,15,CASSLALANTGELFF
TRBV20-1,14,CSARIGASGNTIYF
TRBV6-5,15,CASSYSRYLATEQFF
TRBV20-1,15,CSADGQRLSSYEQYF
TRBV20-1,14,CSARRTQVNEKLFF
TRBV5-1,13,CASSSGQYYGYTF
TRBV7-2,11,CASSTRQRYTF
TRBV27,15,CASSPRTSGSHSQYF
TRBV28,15,CASSLAASSYNEQFF
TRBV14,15,CASSQGGTGNEKLFF
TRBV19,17,CASSLRTSGLHTDTQYF
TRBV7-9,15,CASSLPRTRVETQYF
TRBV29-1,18,CSVEGDRGPDSTNEKLFF
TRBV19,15,CASITRGGSYNEQFF
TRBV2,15,CASSIETAMNTEAFF
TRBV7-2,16,CASSFRTGGAEYEQYF
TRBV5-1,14,CASSLGGPQNIQYF
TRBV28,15,CASSRTGQRIQPQHF
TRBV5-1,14,CASSSGTGPDGGFF
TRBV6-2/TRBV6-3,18,CASSSNRVRGPTGNTIYF
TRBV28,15,CASSFTGTLSYEQYF
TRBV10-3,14,CAISGRQQGNEQFF
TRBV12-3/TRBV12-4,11,CASSQQGLAFF